This T cell receptor beta chain was profiled in a study of chemoradiotherapy in HPV16-positive cancers. Study information: Candidate HPV-specific T-cell clones and common TCR motifs came from functional assays in a couple of HPV16-positive patients.

Generated by immunoSEQ multiplex PCR, the TCRdb table keeps only in-frame clones and is missing some. The profile shows roughly 70,000 clones, about nine tenths of them singletons. Note on this clone: Its antigen is as yet unknown.

Whole-study findings and limits: Candidate HPV-specific clones and E7-related TCR motifs grew in tumor during treatment. Functional assays defining HPV-specific T cells used only a couple of HPV16-positive patients.

Per germline, CDR1 SGDLS and CDR2 YYNGEE. Between the trimmed V and J ends, which lost 0 bases and 2 bases, there was a span of 12 bases. CDR3 length: 15 amino acids. The TCR originated in a human donor with HPV-associated anogenital cancer. The sample here was blood, taken from a patient who underwent chemoradiotherapy. The V call is TRBV9, the J call TRBJ2-7, with D hard to call. The CDR3 nucleotides read TGTGCCAGCAGCGTAGTATGGCTAAGTACCTACGAGCAGTACTTC. This gives the protein CASSVVWLSTYEQYF. The complete variable domain, with remaining parts taken from reference TRBV9 and TRBJ2-7, reads DSGVTQTPKHLITATGQRVTLRCSPRSGDLSVYWYQQSLDQGLQFLIQYYNGEERAKGNILERFSAQQFPDLHSELNLSSLELGDSALYFCASSVVWLSTYEQYFGPGTRLTVT.